This TCR beta chain derives from a study of T-cell reconstitution after alpha-beta-depleted transplantation in children. V lost 5 bases, J lost 3 bases, and 11 bases lay in between. This CDR3 is 14 amino acids long. This clonotype was seen ten or more times. This sample's TCRbeta library carried unique molecular identifier barcodes. Using its own MiXCR run on the PCR reads, TCRdb lists one record per CDR3 protein. The sample holds hundreds of thousands of distinct CDR3 sequences, about a sixth seen once. The sequence derives from a male patient between 2 and 15 years old who had a stem cell transplant for acute lymphoblastic leukemia, so the T cells may come from the graft donor. V gene TRBV12-3 or TRBV12-4 combines with J gene TRBJ1-5; possibly TRBD1 for D (5 bases). The specimen comprised PBMCs, mostly from graft donor cells, sampled 360 days after TCRalphabeta/CD19-depleted stem cell transplant. The DNA for the CDR3 is TGTGCCAGCAGTGAGGGGAGTTCCAATCAGCCCCAGCATTTT. Protein product: CASSEGSSNQPQHF.